What follows are 2 T cell receptor beta chains derived from one specimen sequenced in a study of blood T cell repertoires in COVID-19. The table came from immunoSEQ multiplex PCR; TCRdb's copy has only in-frame clones and leaves some out. Of 150,000 to 200,000 clones in the sample, 85% were seen once. The sequencing sample was made of peripheral blood. Receptor source: a human donor with acute or convalescent COVID-19. The donor label of this sample is uncertain.

In this sample, this clone turned up a few times. V usage is TRBV11-3 and J usage is TRBJ2-7, with 9 bases fitting TRBD1. After removal of 7 bases from V and 0 bases from J, the junction contained 4 bases not matched to a gene. CDR1 is SGHNT and CDR2 is YENEEA in the germline V gene. This CDR3 contains 14 residues. CDR3: CASMTGGDSYEQYF. The CDR3, as DNA: TGTGCCAGCATGACAGGGGGTGACTCCTACGAGCAGTACTTC.

V is TRBV25-1 and J is TRBJ2-2, with 8 bases fitting TRBD2. The CDR3 runs to 15 residues. The V gene end was trimmed by 6 bases and the J gene end by 6 bases; junction bases not matched to a gene: 9. Germline V gives CDR1 MGHDK, CDR2 SYGVNS. As DNA, the CDR3 is TGTGCCAGCAGCCCCGGGAGGGAGGAAGCCGGGGAGCTGTTTTTT. Its translation is CASSPGREEAGELFF.